The 30 T cell receptor beta chains reported below all come from one sample, sequenced in a study of T cells after yellow fever vaccination. A single record per CDR3 protein comes from TCRdb applying MiXCR to the 5' RACE reads. The sample holds roughly 500,000 distinct CDR3 sequences, under 25% seen once. The sample in question was PBMCs, obtained 15 days after the yellow fever booster vaccination. The receptors shown here come from a man aged 25 to 40 who received the YFV17D yellow fever vaccine.

The chain links TRBV15 to TRBJ2-2; D uncertain. The CDR3 totals 14 residues. In germline, CDR1 is LNHNV, CDR2 YYDKDF (reference sequence). V was trimmed by 3 bases and J by 2 bases, leaving 7 bases between them. The CDR3: CATSSDINTGELFF. The CDR3 nucleotides read TGTGCCACCAGCAGCGACATCAACACCGGGGAGCTGTTTTTT.

The chain carries TRBV2 and TRBJ2-1; TRBD2 agrees at 10 bases. J lost 14 bases, V lost 4 bases, and 2 bases had no gene match. Germline values: CDR1 SNHLY, CDR2 FYNNEI. The CDR3 is 11 residues long. The CDR3 DNA follows: TGTGCCAGCAGTGGGAGCGGGAGGGAGTTCTTC. It codes for CASSGSGREFF. Full variable domain (outside the CDR3, taken from reference TRBV2 and TRBJ2-1): EPEVTQTPSHQVTQMGQEVILRCVPISNHLYFYWYRQILGQKVEFLVSFYNNEISEKSEIFDDQFSVERPDGSNFTLKIRSTKLEDSAMYFCASSGSGREFFGPGTRLTVL.

In this sample, this clonotype turned up a few times. The chain is built from TRBV20-1 and TRBJ2-2; no reliable D call. This CDR3 has 12 residues. CDR1 and CDR2 from the germline V gene are DFQATT and SNEGSKA (reference sequence). Trimming took off 3 bases at V and 6 bases at J, with 8 bases between the two ends. The CDR3 coding sequence is TGCAGTGCTAGGCACAGTCCCGGGGAGCTGTTTTTT. It is translated as CSARHSPGELFF.

This clonotype was detected only a few times. The V and J genes are TRBV7-2 and TRBJ1-2; TRBD1 agrees at 7 bases. Unmatched junction bases numbered 8, after V lost 5 bases and J lost 8 bases. This CDR3 region has 13 residues. Germline V gives CDR1 SGHTA, CDR2 FQGNSA. The CDR3 nucleotides are TGTGCCAGCAGCCATGACAGGGAAGACGGCTACACCTTC. As protein: CASSHDREDGYTF.

This clonotype was observed a few times. The V gene is TRBV19, the J gene TRBJ2-1; D unresolved. V lost 7 bases to trimming and J lost 0 bases, with 13 bases between them. Germline CDR1 is LNHDA and CDR2 is SQIVND (reference sequence). The CDR3 runs 15 residues. CDR3: CASTPPVGSYNEQFF. CDR3 coding DNA: TGTGCCAGTACCCCTCCCGTAGGCTCCTACAATGAGCAGTTCTTC.

V and J are TRBV10-2 and TRBJ1-5; no clear D gene. Germline V gives CDR1 WSHSY, CDR2 SAAADI. CDR3 length: 14 amino acids. V shed 0 bases and J shed 4 bases, with 7 bases lying between them. CDR3 coding DNA: TGCGCCAGCAGTGAGTCGCTGGGAAATCAGCCCCAGCATTTT. Protein product: CASSESLGNQPQHF.

This chain connects TRBV18 to TRBJ2-7; 7 bases line up with TRBD1. From germline, CDR1 is KGHSH and CDR2 LQKENI. The V gene end was trimmed by 1 base and the J gene end by 3 bases; junction bases not matched to a gene: 9. The CDR3 is made up of 16 amino acids. Here the CDR3 reads CASSPLKLGQNYEQYF. CDR3 DNA: TGTGCCAGCTCACCACTTAAATTGGGACAGAACTACGAGCAGTACTTC. The variable domain in full, completed from reference TRBV18 and TRBJ2-7, reads NAGVMQNPRHLVRRRGQEARLRCSPMKGHSHVYWYRQLPEEGLKFMVYLQKENIIDESGMPKERFSAEFPKEGPSILRIQQVVRGDSAAYFCASSPLKLGQNYEQYFGPGTRLTVT.

The rearrangement uses TRBV30 and TRBJ2-2; TRBD2 might be the D (6 bases). Between the trimmed V and J ends, which lost 3 bases and 3 bases, there was a span of 8 bases. The germline CDR1 and CDR2 sequences are GTSNPN and SVGIG (reference sequence). CDR3 size: 13 residues. This CDR3 is CAWSRGYTGELFF. Written as DNA, the CDR3 is TGTGCCTGGAGCCGGGGGTACACCGGGGAGCTGTTTTTT.

Of note for this clonotype: The germline gene is not matched at one end of the junction; a read error may be the cause. The rearrangement uses TRBV12-3 or TRBV12-4 and TRBJ2-7; 7 bases are a match to TRBD1. The CDR3 is 13 residues long. CDR3 bases: TGTGCCAGCAGTTCCTCCGACAGGGCGGTTAATAGCTTC. This encodes CASSSSDRAVNSF.

This chain links TRBV5-1 with TRBJ2-7; D tentatively fits TRBD1 or TRBD2 (6 bases each). Trimming stripped 1 base from V and 0 bases from J, with 14 bases between. The germline V gene encodes CDR1 SGHRS and CDR2 YFSETQ. The CDR3 totals 16 residues. CDR3 sequence reads: CASSLYWGASSYEQYF. The CDR3 DNA is TGCGCCAGCAGCTTGTACTGGGGGGCAAGCTCCTACGAGCAGTACTTC.

This clonotype was detected a few times. This chain joins TRBV7-8 and TRBJ1-5; D gene unclear. The CDR3 is 15 residues long. Trimming removed 2 bases from V and 2 bases from J, with 10 bases in between. Germline loops: CDR1 SGHVS, CDR2 FQNEAQ. In DNA form, the CDR3 reads TGTGCCAGCAGCTTACCCAGGTCGGGCAATCAGCCCCAGCATTTT. Protein product: CASSLPRSGNQPQHF.

This clonotype was detected a few times. J is TRBJ2-6 and V is TRBV5-1; a weak D match, TRBD1 (6 bases). Germline-derived CDR1 and CDR2 are SGHRS and YFSETQ. The ends were cut back, 4 bases at V and 2 bases at J, with 19 bases in the middle. The CDR3 length is 18 residues. This chain's CDR3 is CASSPLGQKATGANVLTF. The CDR3 bases are TGCGCCAGCAGCCCGCTTGGACAGAAAGCAACTGGGGCCAACGTCCTGACTTTC.

This clonotype was seen a few times. The rearrangement links TRBV3-1 to TRBJ2-1, with 10 bases lining up with TRBD2. Per germline, CDR1 LGHDT and CDR2 YNNKEL (reference sequence). The CDR3 length is 14 residues. V lost 8 bases to trimming and J lost 8 bases; unmatched junction nucleotides: 9. The CDR3 reads CASRTSGEGHEQFF. CDR3 nucleotide sequence: TGTGCCAGCCGGACTAGCGGAGAGGGGCATGAGCAGTTCTTC.

This clonotype has only a few counts. The rearrangement joins TRBV20-1 to TRBJ2-1, with D possibly being TRBD2 (5 bases). The CDR3 spans 13 residues. Per germline, CDR1 DFQATT and CDR2 SNEGSKA (reference sequence). V was trimmed by 6 bases and J by 4 bases, leaving 13 bases between them. The CDR3 here is CSAERRTYNEQFF. In DNA form, the CDR3 reads TGCAGTGCGGAGCGGAGGACTTACAATGAGCAGTTCTTC.

The CDR3 region is CASSLGREPTYNEQFF. The CDR3 nucleotides read TGTGCCAGCAGTCTTGGGCGGGAGCCAACCTACAATGAGCAGTTCTTC. V is TRBV6-2 or TRBV6-3 and J is TRBJ2-1; TRBD2 matches 7 bases. CDR3 length: 16 residues. Per germline, CDR1 MNHEY and CDR2 SVGEGT. V shed 5 bases, J shed 2 bases, and the junction held 9 bases outside the gene matches.

This clonotype was seen only a few times. This chain connects TRBV5-1 to TRBJ1-2, with 7 bases fitting TRBD1. Germline V lookup: CDR1 SGHRS, CDR2 YFSETQ. The CDR3 has 13 residues. V lost 4 bases and J lost 10; bases outside the gene matches: 10. CDR3 nucleotides: TGCGCCAGCAGCATGGGACAGTGGAAAGCCTACACCTTC. It translates to CASSMGQWKAYTF. The full variable domain, completed using reference TRBV5-1 and TRBJ1-2, is KAGVTQTPRYLIKTRGQQVTLSCSPISGHRSVSWYQQTPGQGLQFLFEYFSETQRNKGNFPGRFSGRQFSNSRSEMNVSTLELGDSALYLCASSMGQWKAYTFGSGTRLTVV.

The chain employs TRBV28 and TRBJ2-5; D remains ambiguous. The CDR3 spans 14 residues. Germline loops: CDR1 MDHEN, CDR2 SYDVKM. V was clipped by 3 bases and J by 2 bases, with 10 bases between them. CDR3: CASSLLRAQETQYF. For the CDR3, the DNA is TGTGCCAGCAGTTTGTTAAGGGCTCAAGAGACCCAGTACTTC.

The chain couples TRBV25-1 to TRBJ2-7; 8 bases fit TRBD1. With 7 bases clipped from V and 6 bases from J, the junction kept 8 bases outside the gene matches. The germline CDR1 and CDR2 sequences are MGHDK and SYGVNS. The CDR3 has 13 amino acids. Here the CDR3 DNA reads TGTGCCAGCACCCCTGGACAGGGCGGCGAGCAGTACTTC. This encodes CASTPGQGGEQYF.

This clonotype was found a few times. The J gene is TRBJ2-1, the V gene TRBV19, with D perhaps matching TRBD2 (5 bases). Trimming shortened V by 4 bases and J by 9 bases, and 13 bases separated the two germline ends. CDR3 length: 13 amino acids. In germline, CDR1 is LNHDA, CDR2 SQIVND (reference sequence). The CDR3: CASSKAGVTEQFF. Written as DNA, the CDR3 is TGTGCCAGTAGTAAGGCGGGCGTCACTGAGCAGTTCTTC.

The V gene is TRBV6-5, the J gene TRBJ2-6; no clear D gene. The germline CDR1 and CDR2 sequences are MNHEY and SVGAGI. Trimming stripped 0 bases from V and 1 base from J, with 7 bases between. The CDR3 sequence is 16 residues long. The CDR3 reads CASSYSAGSGANVLTF. CDR3 coding DNA: TGTGCCAGCAGTTACTCGGCCGGGTCTGGGGCCAACGTCCTGACTTTC.

The CDR3 DNA is TGCAGTGCCCCCGGACTAGCGGGAGGAGTGGAGACCCAGTACTTC. Amino acid sequence: CSAPGLAGGVETQYF. This chain links TRBV20-1 with TRBJ2-5; 14 bases fit TRBD2. Trimming took 6 bases from V and 5 from J; bases not matched to a gene: 8. CDR3 length: 15 amino acids. Germline V lookup: CDR1 DFQATT, CDR2 SNEGSKA (reference sequence).

The chain links TRBV7-3 to TRBJ2-5; the D is unclear. CDR1 is SGHTA, CDR2 FQGTGA, per germline. This CDR3 comprises 14 residues. Trimming removed 5 bases from V and 5 bases from J, with 15 bases in between. CDR3 nucleotides: TGTGCCAGCAGCCCCTCACCCGGAGCCGAGACCCAGTACTTC. Amino acids: CASSPSPGAETQYF.

The chain is built from TRBV5-1 and TRBJ2-3; 7 bases match TRBD1. This CDR3 spans 16 amino acids. CDR1 is SGHRS and CDR2 is YFSETQ in the germline V gene. V was clipped by 4 bases and J by 3 bases; unmatched bases: 11. CDR3 sequence: CASSVTGTEGTDTQYF. CDR3 nucleotides: TGCGCCAGCAGCGTAACCGGGACAGAGGGAACAGATACGCAGTATTTT.

This rearrangement joins TRBV2 to TRBJ1-5; weak D call: TRBD1 (6 bases). Trimming removed 2 bases at V and 4 bases at J, with 15 bases between. Germline V gene sequence: CDR1 SNHLY, CDR2 FYNNEI. This CDR3 comprises 16 residues. CDR3 bases: TGTGCCAGCAGTGAATTCCGAACAGGGAGAAATCAGCCCCAGCATTTT. This gives the protein CASSEFRTGRNQPQHF.

This clonotype was seen at least ten times. The chain joins TRBV12-3 or TRBV12-4 to TRBJ2-1; the match to TRBD2 covers 12 bases. Trimming took 7 bases from V and 10 from J; bases not matched to a gene: 11. The CDR3 sequence is 15 residues long. The DNA for the CDR3 is TGTGCCAGCACCGGAGGACTAGCGGGATCTGACGAGCAGTTCTTC. Translating gives CASTGGLAGSDEQFF.

The V and J genes are TRBV7-2 and TRBJ2-4, with no clear D. This CDR3 contains 16 residues. Trimming removed 4 bases at V and 7 bases at J, with 20 bases between. Germline loops: CDR1 SGHTA, CDR2 FQGNSA. The CDR3 sequence is CASSSVGGGKKNIQYF. The CDR3 DNA reads as TGTGCCAGCAGCTCAGTAGGCGGTGGAAAAAAGAACATTCAGTACTTC. Using reference TRBV7-2 and TRBJ2-4 for the parts outside the CDR3, the full variable domain is GAGVSQSPSNKVTEKGKDVELRCDPISGHTALYWYRQSLGQGLEFLIYFQGNSAPDKSGLPSDRFSAERTGGSVSTLTIQRTQQEDSAVYLCASSSVGGGKKNIQYFGAGTRLSVL.

Only a few counts were recorded for this clonotype. V and J are TRBV7-8 and TRBJ2-7, with D perhaps TRBD2 (7 bases). Per germline, CDR1 SGHVS and CDR2 FQNEAQ. The CDR3 is made up of 14 amino acids. The V gene lost 3 bases and the J gene lost 6 bases, with 15 bases spanning the gap. As DNA, the CDR3 is TGTGCCAGCAGCTTTCAGCCAGGGGAGGGCGAGCAGTACTTC. Its translation: CASSFQPGEGEQYF.

This chain connects TRBV29-1 to TRBJ2-1; 7 bases map to TRBD2. V lost 3 bases and J lost 3; bases outside the gene matches: 8. The CDR3 consists of 15 residues. Germline V gives CDR1 SQVTM, CDR2 ANQGSEA. The chain's CDR3 is CSVESGGSLYNEQFF. The CDR3 nucleotides are TGCAGCGTTGAGTCCGGCGGGAGCCTCTACAATGAGCAGTTCTTC.

The CDR3 reads CASSQEQLTDEQYF. Here the CDR3 DNA reads TGTGCCAGCAGCCAAGAGCAGCTGACGGACGAGCAGTACTTC. The gene calls are TRBV4-2 and TRBJ2-7; D is uncertain. Germline V gives CDR1 LGHNA, CDR2 YNFKEQ. V lost 0 bases, J lost 5 bases, and 11 bases lay in between. The length of the CDR3 is 14 residues.

This clonotype was seen only a few times. The chain employs TRBV20-1 and TRBJ2-1, with 9 bases aligning to TRBD2. Germline CDR1 reads DFQATT; CDR2 reads SNEGSKA (reference sequence). This CDR3 contains 14 residues. J lost 4 bases, V lost 2 bases, and 3 bases had no gene match. The CDR3 loop reads CSARPSGRYNEQFF. CDR3 coding DNA: TGCAGTGCTAGACCCAGCGGGAGGTACAATGAGCAGTTCTTC.